This T cell receptor beta chain was captured in a study of T cells in Graves' hyperthyroidism and ophthalmopathy. Study-level points and caveats: Ophthalmopathy was told apart from stable hyperthyroidism by a 13 V-J model.

TCR beta CDR3 region amplification was performed from RNA transcripts. In the first-round RT-PCR of the TCR CDR3, the HTBI primer set was used. Each CDR3 protein is one row after TCRdb ran MiXCR on the multiplex PCR reads. The top ten hold more than 25% of the sample, which has around 720,000 distinct CDR3 sequences, 35% seen once. Worth noting for this clonotype: Its specificity is not known.

Around 10 ml fresh peripheral blood yielded the PBMCs. CDR1 and CDR2 from the germline V gene are ENHRY and SYGVKD. Trimming stripped 2 bases from V and 0 bases from J, with 8 bases between. The CDR3 contains 15 residues. Sequenced: blood. This TCR came from a woman aged 35 to 49 with Graves' hyperthyroidism. The chain employs TRBV10-3 and TRBJ1-3, with no clear D. The chain's CDR3 is CAISEDGGSGNTIYF. The CDR3 DNA follows: TGTGCCATCAGTGAGGACGGAGGCTCTGGAAACACCATATATTTT.